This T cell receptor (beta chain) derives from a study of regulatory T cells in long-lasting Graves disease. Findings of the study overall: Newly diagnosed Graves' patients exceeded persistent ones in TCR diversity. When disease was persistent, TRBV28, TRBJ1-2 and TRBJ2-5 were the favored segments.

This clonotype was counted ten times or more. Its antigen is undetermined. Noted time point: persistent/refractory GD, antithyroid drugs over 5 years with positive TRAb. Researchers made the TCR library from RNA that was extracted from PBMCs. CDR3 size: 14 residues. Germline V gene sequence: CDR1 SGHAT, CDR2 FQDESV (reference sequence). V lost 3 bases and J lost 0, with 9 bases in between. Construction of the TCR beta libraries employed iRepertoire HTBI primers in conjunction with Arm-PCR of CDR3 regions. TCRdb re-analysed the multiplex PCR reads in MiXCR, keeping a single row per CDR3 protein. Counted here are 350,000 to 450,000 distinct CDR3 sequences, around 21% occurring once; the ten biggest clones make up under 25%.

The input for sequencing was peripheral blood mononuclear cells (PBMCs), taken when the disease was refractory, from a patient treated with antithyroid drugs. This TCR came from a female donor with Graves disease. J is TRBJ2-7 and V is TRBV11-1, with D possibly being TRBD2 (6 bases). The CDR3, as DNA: TGTGCCAGCAGCTTTACTAGCAGCTCCTACGAGCAGTACTTC. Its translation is CASSFTSSSYEQYF.